A selection of T cell receptor beta chains follows, all from one sample in a study of blood T cells in healthy people across ages. One entry per CDR3 protein results from TCRdb running MiXCR on the 5' RACE reads. Counted here are roughly 2 million distinct CDR3 sequences, around 50% occurring once; the ten biggest clones make up less than 2.5%. The sample was blood. These receptor sequences come from a woman aged 40 to 49 in good health. Both conserved end residues are part of each CDR3. Fields, in order: D gene, J gene, V gene, clone size, CDR3 protein, CDR3 DNA. The D gene is left open where the match is weak. Clone size, where shown, is once, few, many, or a class for clones that have expanded.

>-|TRBJ1-5|TRBV28|-
CASSPIAGGNQPQHF
TGTGCCAGCAGCCCAATCGCCGGGGGCAATCAGCCCCAGCATTTT
>-|TRBJ2-1|TRBV4-2|-
CASSHRTDPYNEQFF
TGTGCCAGCAGCCACCGGACGGATCCCTACAATGAGCAGTTCTTC
>-|TRBJ2-7|TRBV28|-
CASNSNWGLLFYEQYF
TGTGCCAGCAATTCAAACTGGGGACTTCTTTTTTACGAGCAGTACTTC
>-|TRBJ2-3|TRBV11-1|-
CASSPSTEGPTDTQYF
TGTGCCAGCAGCCCGAGCACTGAAGGGCCTACAGATACGCAGTATTTT
>TRBD1|TRBJ1-2|TRBV4-2|few
CASSITGVTDLGYTF
TGTGCCAGCAGTATAACAGGGGTCACCGACTTGGGCTACACCTTC
>-|TRBJ2-1|TRBV15|-
CATSRPQASPSNEQFF
TGTGCCACCAGCAGGCCCCAGGCTAGCCCTTCCAATGAGCAGTTCTTC
>-|TRBJ2-7|TRBV6-5|few
CASREREGYEQYF
TGTGCCAGCAGAGAACGTGAGGGCTACGAGCAGTACTTC
>-|TRBJ2-3|TRBV29-1|few
CSVGVSTDTQYF
TGCAGCGTTGGGGTCAGCACAGATACGCAGTATTTT
>-|TRBJ2-7|TRBV6-6|-
CASTLSRGGGANEQYF
TGTGCCAGCACTCTTTCACGAGGAGGGGGGGCAAATGAGCAGTACTTC
>-|TRBJ2-5|TRBV4-3|-
CASSQWPTELETQYF
TGCGCCAGCAGCCAATGGCCGACAGAGCTTGAGACCCAGTACTTC
>TRBD2|TRBJ2-5|TRBV20-1|-
CSAPRRTSGGGFEETQYF
TGCAGTGCTCCCAGACGGACTAGCGGGGGGGGATTTGAAGAGACCCAGTACTTC
>TRBD1|TRBJ2-7|TRBV29-1|-
CSSLYRGHEQYF
TGCAGCTCCCTTTACAGGGGCCACGAGCAGTACTTC
>TRBD2|TRBJ2-3|TRBV20-1|-
CSARDPRGGGCPQYF
TGCAGTGCTAGAGATCCCCGCGGGGGGGGCTGCCCGCAGTATTTT
>TRBD1|TRBJ1-2|TRBV20-1|-
CSAFPIPGQGNYGYTF
TGCAGTGCTTTCCCTATACCGGGACAGGGGAACTATGGCTACACCTTC
>TRBD2|TRBJ2-7|TRBV20-1|-
CSASPRPSGSYEQYF
TGCAGTGCTAGCCCACGGCCTAGCGGATCCTACGAGCAGTACTTC
>TRBD2|TRBJ2-5|TRBV24-1|-
CATSESLGGSHQETQYF
TGTGCCACCAGTGAATCCCTGGGGGGGAGTCACCAAGAGACCCAGTACTTC
>-|TRBJ2-1|TRBV5-1|many
CASSWGSGNEQFF
TGCGCCAGCAGCTGGGGATCGGGCAATGAGCAGTTCTTC
>TRBD1|TRBJ2-3|TRBV11-1|-
CASSLSFGTGVDTQYF
TGTGCCAGCAGCTTATCATTCGGGACAGGGGTCGATACGCAGTATTTT
>TRBD2|TRBJ2-7|TRBV3-1|-
CASSQGVERGSYEQYF
TGTGCCAGCAGCCAGGGGGTGGAGCGGGGATCCTACGAGCAGTACTTC
>-|TRBJ1-4|TRBV6-1|-
CASTRRATPGTNEKLFF
TGTGCCAGCACCAGAAGGGCCACCCCGGGAACTAATGAAAAACTGTTTTTT
>TRBD1|TRBJ1-2|TRBV5-1|-
CASSLGPTTDRVYTF
TGCGCCAGCAGCTTGGGCCCCACAACAGACAGGGTCTACACCTTC